This TCR beta chain was sequenced in a study of T cell repertoires in cytomegalovirus infection. Study details: Newly reported HLA-C-restricted and thoroughly characterized HLA-B-restricted CMV epitopes were employed. Evidence of both CMV infection and a matching HLA type came from public TCR beta signatures. Study-level points and caveats: The cumulative frequency of public TCR beta families distinguished individuals who carried CMV together with the relevant HLA.

TCRdb passed the reads through MiXCR, listing each CDR3 protein once. The profile shows around 900,000 distinct CDR3 sequences, about a third of them singletons. A word on this clonotype: Its matching antigen is unknown.

V shed 8 bases and J 2 bases; nucleotides not matched to a gene: 3. The CDR3 is 14 residues long. Germline V CDR1 and CDR2: SEHNR, FQNEAQ (reference sequence). This TCR came from a human donor in good health (CMV status not recorded). Some clones in this sample may be carry-over from other donors' samples. The starting material was cultured CD8+ T cells from PBMCs, obtained from culture after CMV antigen stimulation. The chain has TRBV7-9 and TRBJ2-1; 10 bases agree with TRBD2. In DNA form, the CDR3 reads TGTGCCAGCGAAACTAGCGGGGCCTACAATGAGCAGTTCTTC. Translating gives CASETSGAYNEQFF.